This TCR beta chain emerged from a study of identical twins. General study results and limits: The more abundant beta clonotypes in cord blood had fewer insertions, and memory repertoires did not show this. Out-of-frame sharing of TCR alpha in monozygotic twins was underestimated by models.

A universal primer site was added by template switching, and unique molecular identifiers were carried by the cDNA. TCRdb recomputed calls from the 5' RACE reads with MiXCR, one row per CDR3 protein. The sample carries about 700,000 distinct CDR3 sequences, 6% to 6.5% recorded once. This clonotype was observed at least ten times. Its specificity is unknown. Trimming cost V 5 bases and J 5 bases; bases outside gene matches: 12. The CDR3 covers 15 residues. Sequenced input: naive T cells sorted from blood. This rearrangement joins TRBV12-3 or TRBV12-4 to TRBJ2-7, with 7 bases matching TRBD2. The receptor comes from a man between 18 and 29 years old in good health. The CDR3 DNA follows: TGTGCCAGCAGTCTCCCCGGCAGGGCGGGGGACGAGCAGTACTTC. This sequence encodes CASSLPGRAGDEQYF.